This entry concerns a single T cell receptor (beta chain). The data originate from a study of blood T cell repertoires in COVID-19. Participants spanned ages about 18 to 100 years and resided in 20 to 25 US areas. Researchers sorted participants into cohorts using their self-reported clinical history. People in the exposed group encountered a COVID-19 case within 2 weeks before entering the study. The assay was immunoSEQ multiplex PCR, and TCRdb's table has in-frame clones only and misses some. This table holds 200,000 to 250,000 clones, about four fifths found once. Material: PBMCs or T cells enriched from blood (not recorded which). The TCR comes from a woman aged 50 to 60 who had been exposed to COVID-19.

The CDR3 loop is CASSERTGFFRAFF. CDR3 bases: TGTGCCAGCAGTGAGAGGACAGGGTTTTTTCGAGCTTTCTTT. The chain carries TRBV6-1 and TRBJ1-1, with 8 bases matching TRBD1. Germline V lookup: CDR1 MNHNS, CDR2 SASEGT. J gave up 10 bases and V 3 bases, and 10 bases lay outside the gene matches. CDR3 length: 14 amino acids.